The table lists the clone carrying this TCR beta chain with a few counts. Its antigen is not identified. The entry originates in a study of T-cell memory formation after mild COVID-19. Study details: There were largely donor-specific TCR clusters. Notes on the study in general: While clones contracting from day 15 to 85 were balanced between CD4 and CD8, later expanders leaned CD4+. Mostly located in CM and EM were contracting CD4+ clones, with contracting CD8+ clones located in EMRA.

CDR3 length: 13 amino acids. Trimming left V 7 bases short and J 4 bases short, with 13 bases between. Germline V CDR1 and CDR2: SEHNR, FQNEAQ (reference sequence). TCRdb called the 5' RACE reads again in MiXCR, with one record for every CDR3 protein. Of 300,000 to 350,000 distinct CDR3 sequences detected, roughly 13% appear once; the ten largest clones hold approximately 22%. This receptor was obtained from a young man who had mild COVID-19 (a few samples of this study predate the infection). Cell type and time point are not known. Source material: PBMCs or a T cell subset sorted from them (not recorded which). The chain joins TRBV7-9 to TRBJ1-1; unclear D gene. The CDR3 DNA sequence: TGTGCCAGCAACAGAGACGGGATCACTGAAGCTTTCTTT. Translation gives CASNRDGITEAFF.